The 17 T cell receptor beta chains given below trace back to one sample, sequenced in a study of CD8 T cells in ankylosing spondylitis. TCRdb redid the calling of the 5' RACE reads with MiXCR, one entry per CDR3 protein. This table holds 250,000 to 350,000 distinct CDR3 sequences, 15% to 20% found once. The sequencing sample was made of blood, either unsorted or a sorted T cell fraction (not recorded which). The receptors originated from a male donor with ankylosing spondylitis or in good health (not recorded which).

The chain has TRBV5-1 and TRBJ2-7; a possible D gene is TRBD2 (6 bases). Germline assignment: CDR1 SGHRS and CDR2 YFSETQ. Trimming took off 2 bases at V and 0 bases at J, with 12 bases between the two ends. The CDR3 is made up of 15 amino acids. In DNA, the CDR3 is TGCGCCAGCAGCTTACTTAGCGGCAACTCCTACGAGCAGTACGTC. Its translation is CASSLLSGNSYEQYV.

This clonotype occurred a few times. V is TRBV3-1 and J is TRBJ1-3; D ambiguous. This CDR3 contains 15 residues. The V end was cut by 1 base, the J end by 2 bases, with 9 bases between. Germline V gives CDR1 LGHDT, CDR2 YNNKEL (reference sequence). The CDR3: CASSQVWAAGNTIYF. CDR3 in DNA: TGTGCCAGCAGCCAAGTTTGGGCAGCTGGAAACACCATATATTTT.

This clonotype has a handful of counts. CDR3 nucleotide sequence: TGTGCCACCAGCAGAGCTGTGTGGTCCTACGAGCAGTACGTC. The encoded protein is CATSRAVWSYEQYV. The chain joins TRBV15 to TRBJ2-7; D is uncertain. The CDR3 loop spans 14 amino acids. V was shortened by 1 base and J by 1 base, with 8 bases between the two germline ends. Looked up from germline, CDR1 is LNHNV and CDR2 is YYDKDF (reference sequence).

The genes are TRBV7-8 and TRBJ2-5; TRBD1 matches at 10 bases. V shed 5 bases, J shed 5 bases, and the junction held 17 bases outside the gene matches. CDR1 SGHVS and CDR2 FQNEAQ come from the germline V gene. The CDR3 length is 18 residues. The CDR3 loop is CASSPARTGGMESETQYF. CDR3 nucleotide sequence: TGTGCCAGCAGCCCCGCCCGGACAGGGGGAATGGAATCGGAGACCCAGTACTTC.

This clonotype occurred a few times. The chain joins TRBV6-1 to TRBJ2-2; the D is unclear. The CDR3 spans 14 residues. V was shortened by 0 bases and J by 5 bases, with 7 bases between the two germline ends. Germline CDR1 and CDR2: MNHNS and SASEGT. The CDR3 sequence is CASSEAPVTGELFF. The CDR3 DNA sequence: TGTGCCAGCAGTGAAGCACCGGTAACCGGGGAGCTGTTTTTT.

V is TRBV6-4 and J is TRBJ2-1, with 12 nucleotides matching TRBD2. Germline lookup yields CDR1 MRHNA and CDR2 SNTAGT. The CDR3 has 15 residues. Losses at the gene ends were 4 bases for V and 7 bases for J; bases not matched to a gene: 5. CDR3 sequence reads: CASSALAGGPNEQFF. CDR3 DNA: TGTGCCAGCAGTGCACTAGCGGGGGGTCCGAATGAGCAGTTCTTC.

The chain recombines TRBV5-1 with TRBJ1-5, with TRBD1 matching 7 bases. This CDR3 has 17 amino acids. The ends lost 0 bases at V and 5 bases at J; junction bases unmatched: 11. Germline values: CDR1 SGHRS, CDR2 YFSETQ. The CDR3 sequence: CASSLEQGISKYQPQHF. CDR3 bases: TGCGCCAGCAGCTTGGAACAGGGGATCAGCAAATATCAGCCCCAGCATTTT. Combining the CDR3 with reference TRBV5-1 and TRBJ1-5 gives the whole variable domain KAGVTQTPRYLIKTRGQQVTLSCSPISGHRSVSWYQQTPGQGLQFLFEYFSETQRNKGNFPGRFSGRQFSNSRSEMNVSTLELGDSALYLCASSLEQGISKYQPQHFGDGTRLSIL.

The chain recombines TRBV3-1 with TRBJ1-5; D might be TRBD1 (6 bases). Germline CDR1 and CDR2: LGHDT and YNNKEL (reference sequence). The CDR3 is 13 residues long. The V end was cut by 2 bases, the J end by 11 bases, with 13 bases between. The CDR3 is CASSQTGTAAQHF. The CDR3 DNA sequence: TGTGCCAGCAGCCAAACAGGGACCGCAGCCCAGCATTTT.

The CDR3 protein is CASSLSVVGGQETQYF. In DNA form, the CDR3 reads TGTGCCAGCAGCTTATCAGTTGTCGGCGGGCAAGAGACCCAGTACTTC. The chain is built from TRBV11-2 and TRBJ2-5; a weak D match, TRBD2 (5 bases). The germline V and J ends were trimmed by 2 bases and 2 bases, with 15 bases remaining between them. There are 16 residues in the CDR3. From germline, CDR1 is SGHAT and CDR2 FQNNGV.

The gene calls are TRBV7-2 and TRBJ2-6; tentatively, D is TRBD2 (6 bases). Trimming took 1 base from V and 2 from J, leaving 9 bases between them. This CDR3 has 16 amino acids. CDR1 is SGHTA and CDR2 is FQGNSA in the germline V gene. The CDR3 DNA reads as TGTGCCAGCAGCTTAGTGGCTAGCGCTGGGGCCAACGTCCTGACTTTC. Its protein is CASSLVASAGANVLTF.

This rearrangement joins TRBV6-4 to TRBJ2-1; the D is unclear. This CDR3 spans 13 amino acids. Germline CDR1 and CDR2: MRHNA and SNTAGT. V was shortened by 3 bases and J by 3 bases, with 6 bases between the two germline ends. Written as DNA, the CDR3 is TGTGCCAGCAGTGAGGACGGCTACAATGAGCAGTTCTTC. Protein product: CASSEDGYNEQFF.

This chain links TRBV12-3 or TRBV12-4 with TRBJ1-1; D remains ambiguous. V lost 2 bases and J 5 bases, leaving 12 bases between the germline ends. This CDR3 comprises 14 residues. CDR3 in amino acids: CASSLSWRRTEAFF. DNA for the CDR3: TGTGCCAGCAGTTTATCGTGGAGGCGGACTGAAGCTTTCTTT.

This clonotype turned up a few times. J is TRBJ2-1 and V is TRBV12-3 or TRBV12-4; D not certain. With 6 bases removed from V and 1 base from J, the gap between germline ends came to 10 bases. CDR3 length: 14 amino acids. CDR3: CASSTGGSYNEQFF. The CDR3 DNA reads as TGTGCCAGCAGCACTGGCGGATCCTACAATGAGCAGTTCTTC.

This clonotype has a handful of counts. The V call is TRBV11-2, the J call TRBJ2-2; D remains unclear. With 8 bases removed from V and 3 bases from J, the gap between germline ends came to 16 bases. Germline loops: CDR1 SGHAT, CDR2 FQNNGV. The CDR3 loop spans 15 amino acids. The CDR3 region has the DNA TGTGCCAGCCCACCAAAGGGTCAGCACACCGGGGAGCTGTTTTTT. It yields the protein CASPPKGQHTGELFF.

This clonotype was seen more than once but under ten times. This chain links TRBV7-6 with TRBJ2-3, with 14 bases aligning to TRBD2. CDR1 SGHVS and CDR2 FNYEAQ come from the germline V gene. The J segment lost 8 bases and the V segment lost 5 bases, leaving 21 bases of the junction unmatched. The CDR3 is made up of 20 amino acids. This chain's CDR3 is CASSPQPRTSGGTLVSTQYF. CDR3 coding DNA: TGTGCCAGCAGCCCCCAACCGCGGACTAGCGGGGGGACCCTCGTCAGTACGCAGTATTTT.

This clonotype was seen only once. The chain joins TRBV27 to TRBJ1-5, with 11 bases aligning to TRBD1. The CDR3 has 15 amino acids. The germline V gene encodes CDR1 MNHEY and CDR2 SMNVEV (reference sequence). With 5 bases clipped from V and 7 bases from J, the junction kept 7 bases outside the gene matches. This chain's CDR3 is CASSPGQGARQPQHF. DNA of the CDR3: TGTGCCAGCAGTCCCGGACAGGGGGCAAGACAGCCCCAGCATTTT.

This chain uses TRBV20-1 with TRBJ2-2; 8 nucleotides align to TRBD2. The germline gives CDR1 DFQATT, CDR2 SNEGSKA (reference sequence). Trimming removed 5 bases from V and 5 bases from J; junction bases left unmatched: 13. This CDR3 is built from 16 residues. CDR3 nucleotide sequence: TGCAGTGCTCCACGGGGGGTTAGCGGGATTACCGGGGAGCTGTTTTTT. Translated, it gives CSAPRGVSGITGELFF.